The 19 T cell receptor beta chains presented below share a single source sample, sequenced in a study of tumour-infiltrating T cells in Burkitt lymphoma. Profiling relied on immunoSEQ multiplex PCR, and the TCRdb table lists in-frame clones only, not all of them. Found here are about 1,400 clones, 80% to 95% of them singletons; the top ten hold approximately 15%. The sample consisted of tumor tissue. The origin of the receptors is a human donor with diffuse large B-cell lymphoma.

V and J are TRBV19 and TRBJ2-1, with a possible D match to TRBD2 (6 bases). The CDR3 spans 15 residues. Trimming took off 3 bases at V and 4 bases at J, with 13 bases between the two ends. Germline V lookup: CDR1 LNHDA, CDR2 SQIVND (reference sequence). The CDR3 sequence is CASSIMVAEYNEQFF. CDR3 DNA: TGTGCCAGTAGTATCATGGTAGCGGAGTACAATGAGCAGTTCTTC.

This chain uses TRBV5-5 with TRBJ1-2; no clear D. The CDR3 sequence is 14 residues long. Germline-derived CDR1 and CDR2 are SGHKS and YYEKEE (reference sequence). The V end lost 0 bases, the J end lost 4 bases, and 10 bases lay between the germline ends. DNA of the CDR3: TGTGCCAGCAGCTTGGTGTCAGCCAGCTATGGCTACACCTTC. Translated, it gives CASSLVSASYGYTF.

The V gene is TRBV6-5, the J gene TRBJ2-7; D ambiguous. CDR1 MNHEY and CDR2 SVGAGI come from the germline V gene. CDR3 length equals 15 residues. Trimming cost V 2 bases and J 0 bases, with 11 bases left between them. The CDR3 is CASSYDPGNSYEQYF. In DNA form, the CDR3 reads TGTGCCAGCAGTTACGATCCCGGAAACTCCTACGAGCAGTACTTC.

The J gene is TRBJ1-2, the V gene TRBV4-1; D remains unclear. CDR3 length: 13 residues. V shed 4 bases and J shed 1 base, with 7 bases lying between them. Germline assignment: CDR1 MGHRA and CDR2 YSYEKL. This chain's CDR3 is CASSPPFNYGYTF. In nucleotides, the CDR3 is TGCGCCAGCAGCCCCCCCTTTAACTATGGCTACACCTTC.

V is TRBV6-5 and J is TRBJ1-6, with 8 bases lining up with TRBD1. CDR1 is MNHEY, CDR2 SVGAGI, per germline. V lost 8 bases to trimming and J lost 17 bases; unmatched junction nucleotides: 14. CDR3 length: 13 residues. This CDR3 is CASRMDREQRVHF. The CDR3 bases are TGTGCCAGCCGCATGGACAGGGAACAGAGGGTCCACTTT.

For the CDR3, the DNA is TGTGCCAGCAGCCCCCCGGGGACGGTCTATGGCTACACCTTC. It specifies CASSPPGTVYGYTF. The chain combines TRBV9 with TRBJ1-2; the D gene is possibly TRBD1 (5 bases). Germline loops: CDR1 SGDLS, CDR2 YYNGEE. This CDR3 region has 14 residues. Trimming left V 4 bases short and J 4 bases short, with 14 bases between.

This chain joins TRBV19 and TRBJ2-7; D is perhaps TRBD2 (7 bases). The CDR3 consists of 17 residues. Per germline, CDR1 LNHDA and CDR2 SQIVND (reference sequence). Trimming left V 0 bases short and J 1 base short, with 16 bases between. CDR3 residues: CASSIDLAEGGSYEQYF. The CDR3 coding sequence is TGTGCCAGTAGTATAGATCTGGCCGAGGGGGGGTCCTACGAGCAGTACTTC. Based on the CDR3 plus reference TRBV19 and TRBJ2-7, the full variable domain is DGGITQSPKYLFRKEGQNVTLSCEQNLNHDAMYWYRQDPGQGLRLIYYSQIVNDFQKGDIAEGYSVSREKKESFPLTVTSAQKNPTAFYLCASSIDLAEGGSYEQYFGPGTRLTVT.

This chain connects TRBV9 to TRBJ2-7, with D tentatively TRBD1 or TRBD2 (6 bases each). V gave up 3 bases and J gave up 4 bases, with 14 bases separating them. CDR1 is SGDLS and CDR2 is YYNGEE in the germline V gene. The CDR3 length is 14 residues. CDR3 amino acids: CASSEGGHAYEQYF. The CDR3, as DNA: TGTGCCAGCAGCGAGGGGGGACACGCTTACGAGCAGTACTTC.

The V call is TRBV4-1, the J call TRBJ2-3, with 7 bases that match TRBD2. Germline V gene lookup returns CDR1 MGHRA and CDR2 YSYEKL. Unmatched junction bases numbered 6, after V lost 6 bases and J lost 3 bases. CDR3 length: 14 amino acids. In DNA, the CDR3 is TGCGCCAGCAGGGGGGGGTTTCCGACAGATACGCAGTATTTT. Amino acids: CASRGGFPTDTQYF.

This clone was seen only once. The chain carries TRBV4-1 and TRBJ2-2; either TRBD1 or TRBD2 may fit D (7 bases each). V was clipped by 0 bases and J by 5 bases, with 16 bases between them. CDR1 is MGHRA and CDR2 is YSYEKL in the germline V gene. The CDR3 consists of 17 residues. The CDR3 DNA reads TGCGCCAGCAGCCAAGATCCCAGGGGGGGTTGGACCGGGGAGCTGTTTTTT. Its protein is CASSQDPRGGWTGELFF.

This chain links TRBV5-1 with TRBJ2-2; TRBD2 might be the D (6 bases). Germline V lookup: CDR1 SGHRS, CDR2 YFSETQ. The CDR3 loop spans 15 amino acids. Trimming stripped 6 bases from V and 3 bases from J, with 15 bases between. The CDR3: CASTLGGGDTGELFF. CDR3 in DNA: TGCGCCAGCACCCTGGGAGGAGGGGACACCGGGGAGCTGTTTTTT.

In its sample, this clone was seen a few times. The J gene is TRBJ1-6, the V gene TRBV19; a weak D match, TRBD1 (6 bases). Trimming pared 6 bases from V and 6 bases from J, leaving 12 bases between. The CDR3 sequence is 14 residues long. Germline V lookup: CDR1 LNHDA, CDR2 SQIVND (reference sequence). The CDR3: CASSLQGRNSPLHF. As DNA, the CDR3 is TGTGCCAGTAGCTTACAGGGTCGTAATTCACCCCTCCACTTT.

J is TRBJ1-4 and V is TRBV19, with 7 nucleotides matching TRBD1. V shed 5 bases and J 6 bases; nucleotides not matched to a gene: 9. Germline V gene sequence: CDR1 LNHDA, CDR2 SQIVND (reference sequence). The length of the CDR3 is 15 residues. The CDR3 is CASSVWTGADEKLFF. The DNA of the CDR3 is TGTGCCAGTAGTGTTTGGACAGGAGCGGATGAAAAACTGTTTTTT.

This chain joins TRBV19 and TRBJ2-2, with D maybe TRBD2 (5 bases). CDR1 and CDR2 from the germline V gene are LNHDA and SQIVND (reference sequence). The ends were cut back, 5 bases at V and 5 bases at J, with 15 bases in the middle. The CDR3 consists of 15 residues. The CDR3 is CASSEAGWRTGELFF. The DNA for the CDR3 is TGTGCCAGTAGTGAGGCGGGCTGGCGGACCGGGGAGCTGTTTTTT.

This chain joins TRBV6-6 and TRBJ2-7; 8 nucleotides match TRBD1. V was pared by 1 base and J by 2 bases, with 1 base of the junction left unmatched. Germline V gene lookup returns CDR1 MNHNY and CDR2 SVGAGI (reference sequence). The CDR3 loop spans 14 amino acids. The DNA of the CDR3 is TGTGCCAGCAGTTACTGGACAGGGACCTACGAGCAGTACTTC. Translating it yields CASSYWTGTYEQYF.

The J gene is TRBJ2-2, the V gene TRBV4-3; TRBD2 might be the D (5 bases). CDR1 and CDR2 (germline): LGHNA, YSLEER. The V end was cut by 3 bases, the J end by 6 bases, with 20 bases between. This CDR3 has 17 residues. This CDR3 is CASSQVRVGAAAGELFF. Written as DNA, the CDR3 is TGCGCCAGCAGCCAGGTTCGCGTAGGAGCGGCTGCCGGGGAGCTGTTTTTT.

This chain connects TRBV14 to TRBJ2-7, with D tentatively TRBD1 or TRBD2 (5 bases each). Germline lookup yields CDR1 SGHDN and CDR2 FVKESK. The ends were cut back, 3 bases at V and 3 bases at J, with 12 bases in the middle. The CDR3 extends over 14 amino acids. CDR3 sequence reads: CASSHPGRLYEQYF. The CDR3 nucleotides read TGTGCCAGCAGCCATCCGGGACGCCTCTACGAGCAGTACTTC.

The CDR3 sequence: CASSTSLFHYEQYF. CDR3 coding DNA: TGTGCCAGCAGCACTAGTCTATTTCACTACGAGCAGTACTTC. The chain has TRBV14 and TRBJ2-7, with D possibly TRBD2 on 5 matching bases. The V gene's germline CDR1 is SGHDN and CDR2 FVKESK. V shed 5 bases and J shed 3 bases, with 14 bases lying between them. The CDR3 sequence is 14 residues long.

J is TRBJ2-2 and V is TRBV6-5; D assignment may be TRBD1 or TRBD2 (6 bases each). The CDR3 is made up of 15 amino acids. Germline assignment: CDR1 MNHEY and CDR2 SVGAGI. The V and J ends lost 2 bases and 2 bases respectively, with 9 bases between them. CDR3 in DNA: TGTGCCAGCAGTTACGCGGGACATAACACCGGGGAGCTGTTTTTT. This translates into CASSYAGHNTGELFF.